The clone carrying this TCR beta chain was seen only a few times. Its antigen is still unknown. These data originate in a study of T-cell memory formation after mild COVID-19. The CDR3 spans 15 residues. Per germline, CDR1 SEHNR and CDR2 FQNEAQ (reference sequence). V was cut by 3 bases and J by 3 bases, with 11 bases left in between. A single record per CDR3 protein comes from TCRdb applying MiXCR to the 5' RACE reads. The data hold over 300,000 distinct CDR3 sequences, with under 25% observed a single time. Study outcomes and limitations: The CD4+ clones that contracted clustered mainly within CM and EM, and the CD8+ clones concentrated in EMRA.

This rearrangement joins TRBV7-9 to TRBJ2-2; D ambiguous. This clonotype originated in a man between 18 and 35 years old who had mild COVID-19 (a few samples of this study predate the infection). Cell type and time point are not known. Sequencing used PBMCs or a T cell subset sorted from them (not recorded which). CDR3 sequence reads: CASSLGNYHTGELFF. CDR3 in DNA: TGTGCCAGCAGCTTGGGCAACTACCACACCGGGGAGCTGTTTTTT.